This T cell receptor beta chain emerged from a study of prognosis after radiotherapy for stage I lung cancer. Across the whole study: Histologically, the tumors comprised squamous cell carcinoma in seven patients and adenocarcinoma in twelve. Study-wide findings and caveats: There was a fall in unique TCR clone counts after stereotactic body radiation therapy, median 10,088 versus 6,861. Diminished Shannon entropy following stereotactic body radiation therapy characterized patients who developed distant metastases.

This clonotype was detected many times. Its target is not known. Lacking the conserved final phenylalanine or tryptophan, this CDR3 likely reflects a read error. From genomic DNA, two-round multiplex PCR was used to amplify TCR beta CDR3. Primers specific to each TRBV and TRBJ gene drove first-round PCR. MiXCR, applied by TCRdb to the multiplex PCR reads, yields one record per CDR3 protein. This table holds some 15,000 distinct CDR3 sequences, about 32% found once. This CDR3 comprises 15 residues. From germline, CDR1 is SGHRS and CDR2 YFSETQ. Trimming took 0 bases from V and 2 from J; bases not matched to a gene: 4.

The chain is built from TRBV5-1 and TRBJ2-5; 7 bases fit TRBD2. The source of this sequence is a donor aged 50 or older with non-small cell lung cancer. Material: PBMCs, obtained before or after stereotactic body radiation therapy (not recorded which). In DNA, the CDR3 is TGCGCCAGCAGCTTGGTCCTAGCGGAACAAGAGACCCAGTACTAC. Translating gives CASSLVLAEQETQYY.